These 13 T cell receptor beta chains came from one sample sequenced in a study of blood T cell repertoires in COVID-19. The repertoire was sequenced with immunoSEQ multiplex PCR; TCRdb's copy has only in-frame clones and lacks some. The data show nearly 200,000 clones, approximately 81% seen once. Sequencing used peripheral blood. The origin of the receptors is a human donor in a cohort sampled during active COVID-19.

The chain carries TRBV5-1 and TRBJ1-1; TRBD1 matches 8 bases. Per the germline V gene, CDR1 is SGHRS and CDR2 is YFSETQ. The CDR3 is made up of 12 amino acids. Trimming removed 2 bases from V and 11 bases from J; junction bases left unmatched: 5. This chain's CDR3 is CASSLSGQGAFF. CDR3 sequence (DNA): TGCGCCAGCAGCTTATCCGGACAGGGTGCTTTCTTT. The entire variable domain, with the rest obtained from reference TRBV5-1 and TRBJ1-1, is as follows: KAGVTQTPRYLIKTRGQQVTLSCSPISGHRSVSWYQQTPGQGLQFLFEYFSETQRNKGNFPGRFSGRQFSNSRSEMNVSTLELGDSALYLCASSLSGQGAFFGQGTRLTVV.

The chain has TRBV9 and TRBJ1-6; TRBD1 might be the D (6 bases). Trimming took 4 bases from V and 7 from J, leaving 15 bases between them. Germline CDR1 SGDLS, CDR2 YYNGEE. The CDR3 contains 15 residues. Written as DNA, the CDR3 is TGTGCCAGCAGCCCGAGACAGGTACCAAATTCACCCCTCCACTTT. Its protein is CASSPRQVPNSPLHF.

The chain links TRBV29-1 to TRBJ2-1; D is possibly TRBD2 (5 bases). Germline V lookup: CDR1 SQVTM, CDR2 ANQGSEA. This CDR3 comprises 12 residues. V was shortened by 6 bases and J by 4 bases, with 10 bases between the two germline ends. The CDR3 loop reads CSVVGDYNEQFF. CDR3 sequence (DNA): TGCAGCGTGGTCGGGGATTACAATGAGCAGTTCTTC.

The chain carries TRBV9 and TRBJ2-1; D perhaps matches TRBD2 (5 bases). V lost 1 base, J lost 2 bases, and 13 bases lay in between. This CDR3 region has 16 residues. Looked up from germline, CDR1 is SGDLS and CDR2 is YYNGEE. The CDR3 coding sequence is TGTGCCAGCAGCGTATCGAGAGCGGACGCCTACAATGAGCAGTTCTTC. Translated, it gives CASSVSRADAYNEQFF.

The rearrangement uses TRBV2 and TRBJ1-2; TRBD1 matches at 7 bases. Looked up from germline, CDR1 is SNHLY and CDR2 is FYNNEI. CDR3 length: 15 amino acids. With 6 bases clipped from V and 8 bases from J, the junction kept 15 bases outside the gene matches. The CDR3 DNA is TGTGCCAGCAGCGAGATGGGACAGCCAGTTAGGGGCTACACCTTC. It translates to CASSEMGQPVRGYTF.

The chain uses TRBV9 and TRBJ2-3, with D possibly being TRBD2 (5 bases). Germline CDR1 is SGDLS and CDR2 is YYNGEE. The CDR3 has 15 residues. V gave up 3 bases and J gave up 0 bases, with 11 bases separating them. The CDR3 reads CASSERGGSTDTQYF. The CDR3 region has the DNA TGTGCCAGCAGCGAGCGAGGCGGGAGCACAGATACGCAGTATTTT.

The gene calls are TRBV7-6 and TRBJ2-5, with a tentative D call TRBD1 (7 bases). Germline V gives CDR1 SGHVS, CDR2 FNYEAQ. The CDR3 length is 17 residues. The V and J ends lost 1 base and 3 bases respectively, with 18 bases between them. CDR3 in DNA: TGTGCCAGCAGCTTAGATGTTCCAGGGGGAGGAAAAGAGACCCAGTACTTC. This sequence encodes CASSLDVPGGGKETQYF.

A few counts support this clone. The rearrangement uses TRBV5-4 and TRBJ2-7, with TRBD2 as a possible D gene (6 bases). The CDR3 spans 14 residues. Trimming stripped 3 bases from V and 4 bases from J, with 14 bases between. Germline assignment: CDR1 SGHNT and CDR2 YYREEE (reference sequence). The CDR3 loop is CASSSRLGRYEQYV. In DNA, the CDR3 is TGTGCCAGCAGCTCCCGACTAGGTCGGTACGAGCAGTACGTC.

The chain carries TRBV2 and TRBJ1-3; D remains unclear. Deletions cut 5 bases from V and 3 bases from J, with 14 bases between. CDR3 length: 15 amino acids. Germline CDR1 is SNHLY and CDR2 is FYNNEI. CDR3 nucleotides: TGTGCCAGCAGTTCCCCCCAAGAGGATGGAAACACCATATATTTT. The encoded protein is CASSSPQEDGNTIYF.

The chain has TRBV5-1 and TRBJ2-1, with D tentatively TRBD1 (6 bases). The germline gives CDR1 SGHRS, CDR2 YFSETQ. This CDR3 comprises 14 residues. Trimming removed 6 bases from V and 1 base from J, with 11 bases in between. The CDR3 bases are TGCGCCAGCACCGGACAGATTTCCTACAATGAGCAGTTCTTC. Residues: CASTGQISYNEQFF.

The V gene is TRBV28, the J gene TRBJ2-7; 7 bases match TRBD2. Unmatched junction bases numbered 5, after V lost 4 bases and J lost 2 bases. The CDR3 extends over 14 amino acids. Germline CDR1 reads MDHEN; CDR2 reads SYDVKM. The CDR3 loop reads CASSSPGLPYEQYF. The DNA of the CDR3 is TGTGCCAGCAGTTCCCCGGGACTACCCTACGAGCAGTACTTC. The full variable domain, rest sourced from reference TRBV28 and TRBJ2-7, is DVKVTQSSRYLVKRTGEKVFLECVQDMDHENMFWYRQDPGLGLRLIYFSYDVKMKEKGDIPEGYSVSREKKERFSLILESASTNQTSMYLCASSSPGLPYEQYFGPGTRLTVT.

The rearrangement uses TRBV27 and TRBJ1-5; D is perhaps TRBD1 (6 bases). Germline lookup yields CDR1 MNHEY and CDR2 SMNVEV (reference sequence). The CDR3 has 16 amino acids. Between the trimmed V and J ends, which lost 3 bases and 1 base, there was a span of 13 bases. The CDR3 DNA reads TGTGCCAGCAGTTTCGGAAGCGACAGGAGCAATCAGCCCCAGCATTTT. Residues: CASSFGSDRSNQPQHF.

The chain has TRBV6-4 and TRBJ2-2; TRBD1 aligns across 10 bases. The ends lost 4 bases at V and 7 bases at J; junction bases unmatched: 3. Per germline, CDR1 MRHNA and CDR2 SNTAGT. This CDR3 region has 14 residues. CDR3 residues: CASSGQGAIGELFF. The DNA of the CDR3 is TGTGCCAGCAGTGGACAGGGGGCGATCGGGGAGCTGTTTTTT.